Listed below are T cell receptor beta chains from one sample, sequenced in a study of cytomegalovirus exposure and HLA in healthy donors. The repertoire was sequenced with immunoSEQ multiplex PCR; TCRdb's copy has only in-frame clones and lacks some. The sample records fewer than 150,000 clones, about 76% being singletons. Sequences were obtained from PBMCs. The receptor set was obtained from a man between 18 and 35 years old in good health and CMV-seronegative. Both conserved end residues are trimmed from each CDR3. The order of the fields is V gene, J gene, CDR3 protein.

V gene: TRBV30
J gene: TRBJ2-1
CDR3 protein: AWSRVAGAHSYNEQF

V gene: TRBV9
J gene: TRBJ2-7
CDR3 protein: ASSEPGTGYKQY

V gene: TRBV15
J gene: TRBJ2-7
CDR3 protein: ATSRDRGSHEQY

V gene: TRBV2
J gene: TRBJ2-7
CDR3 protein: ASSVGQGIYEQY

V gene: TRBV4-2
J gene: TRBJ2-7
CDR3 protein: ASNAQAARQEEQSYEQY

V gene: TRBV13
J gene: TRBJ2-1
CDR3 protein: ASSSQERPPDEQF

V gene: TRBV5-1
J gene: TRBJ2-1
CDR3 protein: ASSLDASANNEQF

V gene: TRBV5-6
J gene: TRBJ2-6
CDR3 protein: ASSFGTGRSGANVLT

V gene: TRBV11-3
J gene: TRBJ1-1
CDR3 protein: ASSPSKGAGNTEAF

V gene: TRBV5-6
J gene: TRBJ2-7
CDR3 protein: ASSLRTVETYEQY

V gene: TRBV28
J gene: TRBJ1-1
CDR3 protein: ASSLLGQGKLGNTEAF

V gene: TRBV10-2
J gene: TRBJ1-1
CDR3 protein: ASSRQGVGTEAF

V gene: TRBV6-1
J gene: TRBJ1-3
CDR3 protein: ASIALSGNTIY

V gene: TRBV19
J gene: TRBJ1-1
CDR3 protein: ASKKQGDTEAF

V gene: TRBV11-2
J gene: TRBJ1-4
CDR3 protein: ASSLDLATNEKLF

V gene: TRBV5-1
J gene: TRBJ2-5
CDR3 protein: ASSLVRTAQETQY

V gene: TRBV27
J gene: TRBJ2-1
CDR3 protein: ASSRLAVGVNEQF

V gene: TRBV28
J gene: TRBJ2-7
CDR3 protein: ASSSGGATYEQY

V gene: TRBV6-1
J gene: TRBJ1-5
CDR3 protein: ASSETDRSNQPQH

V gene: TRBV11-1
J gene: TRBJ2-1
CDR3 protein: ASSLLQGGYNEQF

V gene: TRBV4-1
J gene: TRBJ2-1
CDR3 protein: ASSQAREPFSYNEQF

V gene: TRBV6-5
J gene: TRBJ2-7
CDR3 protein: ASSLLGGGSSYEQY

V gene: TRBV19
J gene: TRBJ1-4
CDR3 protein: ASRGRARNEKLF

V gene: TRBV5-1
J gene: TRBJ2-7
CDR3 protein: ASSLGFGSSYEQY

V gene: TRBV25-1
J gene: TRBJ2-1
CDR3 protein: ASSERTSGYNEQF

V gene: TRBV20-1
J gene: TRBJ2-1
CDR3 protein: SAVTSNEQF

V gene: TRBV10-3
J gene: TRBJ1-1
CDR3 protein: AITQTGNTEAF

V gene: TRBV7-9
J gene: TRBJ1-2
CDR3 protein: ASSLAADSAGYT

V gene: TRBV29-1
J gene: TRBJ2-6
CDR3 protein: SVVPRGIHSSGANVLT

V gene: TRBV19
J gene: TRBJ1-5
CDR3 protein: ASSINFSNQPQH

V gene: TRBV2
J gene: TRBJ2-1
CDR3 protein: ATQEATVPYNEQF

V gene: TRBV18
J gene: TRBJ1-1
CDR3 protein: ASQQGATEAF

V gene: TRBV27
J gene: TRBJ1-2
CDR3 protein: ASSPPGQGLHYGYT